This T cell receptor beta chain was found in a study of CD8+CD57+ T cells in acquired aplastic anemia. Study as a whole: The DNA of sorted CD4+ and CD8+ cells averaged approximately 3.3 ug.

CDR3 and TCR beta VDJ profiling relied on genomic DNA as the template. TCRdb itself ran the reads through MiXCR, one entry per CDR3 protein. The table includes 160,000 or so distinct CDR3 sequences, under 55% detected once. Trimming took 7 bases from V and 4 from J, leaving 11 bases between them. Germline CDR1 reads SNHLY; CDR2 reads FYNNEI. The CDR3 runs 12 residues. Sequencing involved patients with CD8+CD57+ cell expansion previously shown by flow cytometry. This clonotype originated in a human donor with aplastic anemia. The V and J genes are TRBV2 and TRBJ2-7; D perhaps matches TRBD2 (5 bases). The sequenced sample consisted of sorted CD4+, CD8+, or CD8+CD57+ T cells (not recorded which) from PBMCs. CDR3 protein: CASNPGSYEQYF. Written as DNA, the CDR3 is TGTGCCAGCAATCCTGGGAGTTACGAGCAGTACTTC.